What follows are 4 T cell receptor beta chains derived from one specimen sequenced in a study of blood T cell repertoires in COVID-19. Sequencing was performed with immunoSEQ multiplex PCR; in TCRdb, only in-frame clones are kept and a portion is missing. Counted here are 300,000 to 350,000 clones, 75% to 90% occurring once; the ten biggest clones make up more than 5%. The specimen was peripheral blood. The receptors originated from a woman aged 50 to 60 with COVID-19, enrolled during active disease.

V is TRBV5-1 and J is TRBJ1-2, with TRBD1 matching over 7 bases. V lost 0 bases to trimming and J lost 2 bases; unmatched junction nucleotides: 1. This CDR3 comprises 14 residues. CDR1 SGHRS and CDR2 YFSETQ come from the germline V gene. The CDR3 DNA follows: TGCGCCAGCAGCTTGGAACAGGGGAACTATGGCTACACCTTC. It is translated as CASSLEQGNYGYTF.

This sequence joins TRBV18 and TRBJ1-1, with a weak D call TRBD1 (6 bases). The CDR3 is made up of 15 amino acids. Germline loops: CDR1 KGHSH, CDR2 LQKENI. Trimming stripped 3 bases from V and 0 bases from J, with 11 bases between. The CDR3 is CASSPRQAMNTEAFF. CDR3 DNA: TGTGCCAGCTCACCCCGACAGGCCATGAACACTGAAGCTTTCTTT.

The chain is built from TRBV5-1 and TRBJ2-2; TRBD2 aligns across 9 bases. The CDR3 is 16 amino acids. The trim removed 4 bases at V and 6 bases at J, leaving 10 bases unmatched. Germline loops: CDR1 SGHRS, CDR2 YFSETQ. This CDR3 is CASSRRAGGSAGELFF. CDR3 DNA sequence: TGCGCCAGCAGCCGTAGAGCGGGAGGTAGCGCCGGGGAGCTGTTTTTT.

This chain uses TRBV25-1 with TRBJ2-1; 12 bases match TRBD2. This CDR3 spans 16 amino acids. The V gene end was trimmed by 3 bases and the J gene end by 9 bases; junction bases not matched to a gene: 9. Germline V gene data show CDR1 as MGHDK and CDR2 as SYGVNS. For the CDR3, the DNA is TGTGCCAGCAGTGAGGTATCTAGCGGGAGGGCCATTGAGCAGTTCTTC. Its protein product is CASSEVSSGRAIEQFF.